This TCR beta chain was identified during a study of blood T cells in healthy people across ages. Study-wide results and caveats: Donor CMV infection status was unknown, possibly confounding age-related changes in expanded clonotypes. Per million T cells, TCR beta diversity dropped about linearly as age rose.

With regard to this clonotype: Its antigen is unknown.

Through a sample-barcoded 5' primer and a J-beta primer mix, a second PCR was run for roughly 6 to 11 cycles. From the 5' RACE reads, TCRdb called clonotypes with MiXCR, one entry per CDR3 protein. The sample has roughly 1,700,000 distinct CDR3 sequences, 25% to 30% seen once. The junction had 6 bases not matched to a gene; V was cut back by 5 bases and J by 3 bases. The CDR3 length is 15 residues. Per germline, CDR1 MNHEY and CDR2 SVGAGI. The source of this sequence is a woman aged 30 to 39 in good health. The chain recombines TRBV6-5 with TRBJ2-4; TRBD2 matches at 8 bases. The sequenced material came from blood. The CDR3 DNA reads TGTGCCAGCAGTCCGGCCGGGGGGGGCAAAAACATTCAGTACTTC. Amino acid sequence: CASSPAGGGKNIQYF.